Detailed here is one T cell receptor beta chain. These data come from a study of blood T cell repertoires in COVID-19. About the study: The analysed material was cDNA or gDNA that came from T cells, B-cell-depleted T cells, or PBMCs.

All enrollees were roughly 18 to 100 years old and from 20 to 30 US areas. The CDR3 covers 15 residues. Germline V gives CDR1 LNHDA, CDR2 SQIVND (reference sequence). The V segment lost 4 bases and the J segment 6 bases; nucleotides outside the gene matches: 10. Some clones are missing from TCRdb's copy, which holds only in-frame ones; the method was immunoSEQ multiplex PCR. The sample records about 200,000 clones, around 85% being singletons. The clonotype was recovered from a man aged 35 to 55 who had recovered from COVID-19. Sequenced material: PBMCs or T cells enriched from blood (not recorded which). The chain couples TRBV19 to TRBJ2-7; TRBD1 matches at 9 bases. DNA for the CDR3: TGTGCCAGTAGTACCGCCGGGACAGGGACCTTCGAGCAGTACTTC. It encodes CASSTAGTGTFEQYF.